These 4 T cell receptor beta chains share one sample of origin, sequenced in a study of cytomegalovirus exposure and HLA in healthy donors (dated by TCRdb to about 2017). Library generation was performed with the immunoSEQ multiplex PCR assay. The multiplex PCR relied on a mix of 60 forward primers for TCR Vbeta segments and 13 reverse primers for TCR Jbeta segments. TCRdb took over this immuneACCESS table, retaining in-frame rearrangements with V and J assigned. Such tables are incomplete; in checked studies, under half of the missing clones stem from an unresolved V gene, and the remainder is unexplained. Recorded for this sample are 60,000 to 95,000 clones; about 79% of them occurred a single time. Approximately 17% of the sample belongs to the ten largest clones. Sequencing was performed on PBMCs. Receptors were obtained from a man aged 65 to 85 in good health and CMV-seropositive.

This rearrangement joins TRBV4-1 to TRBJ1-2; 10 bases line up with TRBD1. Losses at the gene ends were 6 bases for V and 3 bases for J; bases not matched to a gene: 7. CDR3 size: 15 residues. Germline loops: CDR1 MGHRA, CDR2 YSYEKL. CDR3 residues: CASRSGQGGHYGYTF. The CDR3 nucleotides read TGCGCCAGCAGATCCGGACAGGGGGGACACTATGGCTACACCTTC.

The rearrangement uses TRBV6-4 and TRBJ2-5; weak D call: TRBD1 (5 bases). V gave up 0 bases and J gave up 1 base, with 15 bases separating them. The CDR3 runs to 17 residues. Germline CDR1 is MRHNA and CDR2 is SNTAGT. This CDR3 is CASSDSDRVDSQETQYF. The CDR3 DNA reads TGTGCCAGCAGTGACTCGGATAGGGTTGACAGCCAAGAGACCCAGTACTTC.

This sequence joins TRBV4-1 and TRBJ1-2, with D unclear. Germline V gene lookup returns CDR1 MGHRA and CDR2 YSYEKL. CDR3 length: 12 amino acids. The V end lost 2 bases, the J end lost 3 bases, and 4 bases lay between the germline ends. The CDR3 spells CASSQRDYGYTF. CDR3 coding DNA: TGCGCCAGCAGCCAACGGGACTATGGCTACACCTTC.

There are a few counts of this clone. The chain is built from TRBV5-6 and TRBJ1-4, with 8 nucleotides matching TRBD1. J gave up 7 bases and V 3 bases, and 5 bases lay outside the gene matches. There are 14 residues in the CDR3. Per the germline V gene, CDR1 is SGHDT and CDR2 is YYEEEE. CDR3 sequence (DNA): TGTGCCAGCAGCTCTACAGGGGGGGGTGAAAAACTGTTTTTT. Encoded protein: CASSSTGGGEKLFF.